The 22 T cell receptor beta chains presented below share a single source sample, sequenced in a study of blood T cell repertoires in COVID-19. This table comes from immunoSEQ multiplex PCR, and its TCRdb copy is limited to in-frame clones, with some not included. The sample includes fewer than 200,000 clones, 75% to 90% seen only once; the top ten take under 10%. Sequencing was carried out using peripheral blood. The receptors derive from an older woman with COVID-19, enrolled during active disease.

This clone came up once. The chain joins TRBV7-2 to TRBJ2-2; no reliable D call. This CDR3 has 14 amino acids. Germline CDR1 and CDR2: SGHTA and FQGNSA. Between the trimmed V and J ends, which lost 3 bases and 6 bases, there was a span of 11 bases. The CDR3 reads CASSFSPVPGELFF. The CDR3 nucleotides read TGTGCCAGCAGCTTCTCCCCGGTCCCCGGGGAGCTGTTTTTT.

The chain employs TRBV27 and TRBJ2-7; TRBD2 matches 7 bases. This CDR3 has 14 residues. Germline CDR1 reads MNHEY; CDR2 reads SMNVEV (reference sequence). V shed 8 bases and J 2 bases; nucleotides not matched to a gene: 9. Written as DNA, the CDR3 is TGTGCCAGCTCAACTAGCGCGCGGACCTACGAGCAGTACTTC. Translating it yields CASSTSARTYEQYF.

This clone showed up just a few times. The CDR3 DNA reads TGTGCCAGCAGCTTAGCGAATCCGGGCACTGAAGCTTTCTTT. Protein: CASSLANPGTEAFF. The chain employs TRBV7-9 and TRBJ1-1; D remains ambiguous. CDR3 length equals 14 residues. From germline, CDR1 is SEHNR and CDR2 FQNEAQ (reference sequence). V lost 0 bases, J lost 4 bases, and 9 bases lay in between.

The chain couples TRBV28 to TRBJ1-3; D gene ambiguous. V shed 8 bases and J shed 1 base, with 15 bases lying between them. Germline V CDR1 and CDR2: MDHEN, SYDVKM. This CDR3 comprises 15 residues. In DNA, the CDR3 is TGTGCCAGCGTATACTCGGGGTTTTCTGGAAACACCATATATTTT. Its protein is CASVYSGFSGNTIYF.

The chain carries TRBV7-2 and TRBJ2-1; 9 nucleotides match TRBD2. The junction had 4 bases not matched to a gene; V was cut back by 2 bases and J by 5 bases. CDR3 size: 15 residues. The germline CDR1 and CDR2 sequences are SGHTA and FQGNSA. The CDR3 region is CASSLTREGHNEQFF. The CDR3 DNA reads as TGTGCCAGCAGCTTAACGCGGGAGGGCCACAATGAGCAGTTCTTC.

The chain recombines TRBV7-3 with TRBJ1-1; D not resolved. Per the germline V gene, CDR1 is SGHTA and CDR2 is FQGTGA. The length of the CDR3 is 13 residues. Deletions cut 6 bases from V and 4 bases from J, with 12 bases between. Written as DNA, the CDR3 is TGTGCCAGCAGTTTGCGGGGAGGCACTGAAGCTTTCTTT. Encoded protein: CASSLRGGTEAFF.

The gene calls are TRBV18 and TRBJ1-2, with D possibly TRBD1 on 5 matching bases. Germline V gives CDR1 KGHSH, CDR2 LQKENI. The CDR3 sequence is 16 residues long. Deletions cut 0 bases from V and 5 bases from J, with 16 bases between. CDR3 DNA sequence: TGTGCCAGCTCACCACCGGGGGGTAGGGCCCCTTATGGCTACACCTTC. It codes for CASSPPGGRAPYGYTF.

The J gene is TRBJ1-5, the V gene TRBV27, with TRBD1 identical over 9 bases. The CDR3 sequence is 19 residues long. V gave up 1 base and J gave up 5 bases; unmatched junction bases: 15. The germline V gene has CDR1 MNHEY and CDR2 SMNVEV (reference sequence). The CDR3 sequence: CASSLYPPGTGRSDQPQHF. The CDR3 nucleotides read TGTGCCAGCAGTTTATATCCCCCAGGGACAGGGAGAAGTGATCAGCCCCAGCATTTT.

This clone was seen only a few times. This sequence joins TRBV7-9 and TRBJ2-1; a possible D gene is TRBD1 (6 bases). This CDR3 contains 15 residues. In germline, CDR1 is SEHNR, CDR2 FQNEAQ (reference sequence). V was shortened by 5 bases and J by 3 bases, with 14 bases between the two germline ends. The CDR3 nucleotides read TGTGCCAGCAGCCCTACGCAGGGGTACTACAATGAGCAGTTCTTC. It codes for CASSPTQGYYNEQFF.

This chain connects TRBV3-1 (or the pseudogene TRBV3-2) to TRBJ1-1; TRBD1 aligns across 10 bases. From germline, CDR1 is LGHDT and CDR2 YNNKEL (reference sequence). The CDR3 runs 14 residues. The trim removed 4 bases at V and 5 bases at J, leaving 4 bases unmatched. CDR3 bases: TGTGCCAGCAGCCCAAGGACAGGGGGGACTGAAGCTTTCTTT. Translation gives CASSPRTGGTEAFF.

The J gene is TRBJ2-7, the V gene TRBV28, with 9 bases fitting TRBD1. The ends lost 2 bases at V and 2 bases at J; junction bases unmatched: 16. The germline V gene has CDR1 MDHEN and CDR2 SYDVKM. This CDR3 has 19 amino acids. The CDR3 protein is CASSLGKGQGLPGAYEQYF. The CDR3 DNA reads TGTGCCAGCAGTTTAGGGAAGGGACAGGGTCTCCCTGGGGCCTACGAGCAGTACTTC.

The rearrangement links TRBV7-2 to TRBJ2-7, with TRBD1 as a possible D gene (7 bases). Germline values: CDR1 SGHTA, CDR2 FQGNSA. This CDR3 spans 14 amino acids. Trimming cost V 5 bases and J 0 bases, with 11 bases left between them. Here the CDR3 DNA reads TGTGCCAGCAGCAGGGGGCGGGGCTCCTACGAGCAGTACTTC. Residues: CASSRGRGSYEQYF.

The chain carries TRBV6-2 or TRBV6-3 and TRBJ1-2; no definite D call. V was pared by 2 bases and J by 2 bases, with 3 bases between. Looked up from germline, CDR1 is MNHEY and CDR2 is SVGEGT. The CDR3 runs 12 residues. CDR3 amino acids: CASSYPNYGYTF. The CDR3 nucleotides read TGTGCCAGCAGTTACCCAAACTATGGCTACACCTTC.

The genes are TRBV24-1 and TRBJ2-5; TRBD1 might be the D (5 bases). V was cut by 1 base and J by 3 bases, with 11 bases left in between. CDR1 KGHDR and CDR2 SFDVKD come from the germline V gene. The CDR3 runs 15 residues. Written as DNA, the CDR3 is TGTGCCACCAGTGATTTAATAGTCAGGGAAGAGACCCAGTACTTC. Translation: CATSDLIVREETQYF.

This chain connects TRBV7-3 to TRBJ2-3, with D tentatively TRBD2 (5 bases). The V gene lost 1 base and the J gene lost 2 bases, with 13 bases spanning the gap. CDR1 is SGHTA, CDR2 FQGTGA, per germline. This CDR3 has 16 residues. CDR3 sequence reads: CASSLKASRLTDTQYF. The CDR3 DNA follows: TGTGCCAGCAGCTTAAAGGCTAGCCGGCTCACAGATACGCAGTATTTT. Filled out from reference TRBV7-3 and TRBJ2-3, the complete variable domain reads GAGVSQTPSNKVTEKGKYVELRCDPISGHTALYWYRQSLGQGPEFLIYFQGTGAADDSGLPNDRFFAVRPEGSVSTLKIQRTERGDSAVYLCASSLKASRLTDTQYFGPGTRLTVL.

The chain carries TRBV5-1 and TRBJ2-1; a possible D gene is TRBD1 (6 bases). Germline CDR1 SGHRS, CDR2 YFSETQ. The V end was cut by 2 bases, the J end by 5 bases, with 11 bases between. This CDR3 has 14 residues. CDR3 DNA sequence: TGCGCCAGCAGCTTAGGGGGTTCGAACAATGAGCAGTTCTTC. Translation: CASSLGGSNNEQFF. Full variable domain (rest looked up from reference TRBV5-1 and TRBJ2-1): KAGVTQTPRYLIKTRGQQVTLSCSPISGHRSVSWYQQTPGQGLQFLFEYFSETQRNKGNFPGRFSGRQFSNSRSEMNVSTLELGDSALYLCASSLGGSNNEQFFGPGTRLTVL.

This rearrangement joins TRBV7-9 to TRBJ2-5, with 8 nucleotides matching TRBD1. V lost 6 bases to trimming and J lost 4 bases; unmatched junction nucleotides: 16. Germline loops: CDR1 SEHNR, CDR2 FQNEAQ (reference sequence). There are 17 residues in the CDR3. CDR3 amino acids: CASSSNTPGQGGETQYF. For the CDR3, the DNA is TGTGCCAGCAGTTCAAACACCCCCGGACAGGGTGGAGAGACCCAGTACTTC.

This chain links TRBV14 with TRBJ2-3, with 7 nucleotides matching TRBD2. The CDR3 totals 16 residues. The junction had 8 bases not matched to a gene; V was cut back by 4 bases and J by 1 base. The germline gives CDR1 SGHDN, CDR2 FVKESK. The CDR3 reads CASSLPGGSGTDTQYF. CDR3 sequence (DNA): TGTGCCAGCAGCCTCCCAGGCGGGAGTGGCACAGATACGCAGTATTTT.

The chain recombines TRBV28 with TRBJ2-7; a weak D match, TRBD2 (5 bases). Germline V gives CDR1 MDHEN, CDR2 SYDVKM. The CDR3 extends over 15 amino acids. Trimming removed 5 bases from V and 5 bases from J, with 19 bases in between. The DNA for the CDR3 is TGTGCCAGCAGTCTCCGGACTCTGATTTCCGACGAGCAGTACTTC. Its protein product is CASSLRTLISDEQYF.

The chain recombines TRBV5-1 with TRBJ2-7; the D gene is possibly TRBD2 (6 bases). CDR1 and CDR2 (germline): SGHRS, YFSETQ. Trimming took 0 bases from V and 3 from J, leaving 10 bases between them. This CDR3 is 14 amino acids long. DNA for the CDR3: TGCGCCAGCAGCTTGGGACTAGAACTCTACGAGCAGTACTTC. Its translation: CASSLGLELYEQYF.

This clone was seen more than once but under ten times. The V gene is TRBV7-9, the J gene TRBJ1-1; no definite D call. This CDR3 contains 13 residues. The ends were cut back, 1 base at V and 1 base at J, with 4 bases in the middle. Germline CDR1 and CDR2: SEHNR and FQNEAQ (reference sequence). CDR3: CASSLGQNTEAFF. The CDR3 nucleotides read TGTGCCAGCAGCTTAGGACAGAACACTGAAGCTTTCTTT.

This clone was counted once. V usage is TRBV11-3 and J usage is TRBJ2-3; 14 bases are shared with TRBD2. The length of the CDR3 is 16 residues. Per the germline V gene, CDR1 is SGHNT and CDR2 is YENEEA. The J segment lost 5 bases and the V segment lost 5 bases, leaving 6 bases of the junction unmatched. Here the CDR3 DNA reads TGTGCCAGCAGCCCCGGACTAGCGGGAGGAGAAGATACGCAGTATTTT. Encoded protein: CASSPGLAGGEDTQYF.